This T cell receptor (beta chain) emerged from a study of vaccination and CD4 T cells after COVID-19. Study overall: Six males and four females, two Hispanic, made up the convalescents.

This CDR3 comprises 15 residues. CDR1 is MNHEY and CDR2 is SMNVEV in the germline V gene (reference sequence). Findings of the study overall: Nearly all convalescent vaccine-specific clones, 304 of 307, recognized only SARS-CoV-2 spike. In convalescent patients, a median around 89% of reactive clones appeared only post-vaccination.

Comment on this clonotype: Its antigen is as yet unknown. One junction end does not reproduce the germline sequence, and a read error may be involved.

TCRdb reprocessed the PCR reads with MiXCR, giving one entry per CDR3 protein. The profile shows about 14,000 distinct CDR3 sequences, 69% of them singletons. This clonotype was obtained from a human donor who had recovered from COVID-19. The chain has TRBV27 and TRBJ2-5; 11 bases are shared with TRBD1. The input for sequencing was CD4+ T cells from blood, taken after SARS-CoV-2 vaccination. DNA of the CDR3: TGTGCCAGCAGTTTTTTGGGACAGGGGGGAGAGGCCCAGTACTTC. Its protein product is CASSFLGQGGEAQYF.